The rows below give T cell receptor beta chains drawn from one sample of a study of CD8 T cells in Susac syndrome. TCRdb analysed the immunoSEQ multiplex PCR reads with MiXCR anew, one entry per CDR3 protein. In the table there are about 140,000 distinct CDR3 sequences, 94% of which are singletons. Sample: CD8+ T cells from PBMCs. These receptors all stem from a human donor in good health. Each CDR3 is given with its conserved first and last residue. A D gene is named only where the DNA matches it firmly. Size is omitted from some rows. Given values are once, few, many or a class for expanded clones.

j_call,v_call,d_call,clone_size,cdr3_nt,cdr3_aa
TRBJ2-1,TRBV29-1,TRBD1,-,TGCAGCGCCGATGGGGGACAGGGCTACAATGAGCAGTTCTTC,CSADGGQGYNEQFF
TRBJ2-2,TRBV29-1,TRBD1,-,TGCAGCGTTGAGATAACAGGGGACACCGGGGAGCTGTTTTTT,CSVEITGDTGELFF
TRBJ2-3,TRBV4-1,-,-,TGCGCCAGCAGCCGCGAGGGGCGCACAGATACGCAGTATTTT,CASSREGRTDTQYF
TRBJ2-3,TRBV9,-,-,TGTGCCAGCAGCTGGGGAGGAGGTCAACCCACAGATACGCAGTATTTT,CASSWGGGQPTDTQYF
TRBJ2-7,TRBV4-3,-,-,TGCGCCAGCAGCCAAGTGGGTCCTCCGGGCTCCTACGAGCAGTACTTC,CASSQVGPPGSYEQYF
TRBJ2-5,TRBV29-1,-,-,TGCAGCGTCACAATCCGGGACGGCCAGGGGACCCAGTACTTC,CSVTIRDGQGTQYF
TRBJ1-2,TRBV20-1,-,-,TGCAGTGCTATGGAGGGCTACACCTTC,CSAMEGYTF
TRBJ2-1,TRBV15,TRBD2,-,TGTGCCACCAGCGTTAGCGGGAGAAGGGGCAATGAGCAGTTCTTC,CATSVSGRRGNEQFF
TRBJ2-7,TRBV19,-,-,TGTGCCAGTAGTATCGGCCGTAGCACCTACGAGCAGTACTTC,CASSIGRSTYEQYF
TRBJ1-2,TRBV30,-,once,TGTGCCTGGATTCAGGGGTTTTATGGCTACACCTTC,CAWIQGFYGYTF
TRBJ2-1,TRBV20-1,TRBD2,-,TGCAGTGCTAGAGAAATTAGCGGACTAGCGGGCAATGAGCAGTTCTTC,CSAREISGLAGNEQFF
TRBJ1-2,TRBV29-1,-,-,TGCAGCGTCGAGCAACAGGGCCTGGATGGCTACACCTTC,CSVEQQGLDGYTF
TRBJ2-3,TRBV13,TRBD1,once,TGTGCCAGCAGACTCAGGGGGCCTGGTGCAGATACGCAGTATTTT,CASRLRGPGADTQYF
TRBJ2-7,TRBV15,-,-,TGTGCCACCAGCAGCGAATTTTGGATCGCCGAGCAGTACTTC,CATSSEFWIAEQYF
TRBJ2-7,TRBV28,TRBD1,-,TGTGCCAGCAGTTCCCGGGACAGCCCTCTGATTTACGAGCAGTACTTC,CASSSRDSPLIYEQYF
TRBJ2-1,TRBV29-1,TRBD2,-,TGCAGCGTCGGACTAGCGGAGTACAATGAGCAGTTCTTC,CSVGLAEYNEQFF
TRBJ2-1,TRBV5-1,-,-,TGCGCCAGCAGCCGGGAGTGGCTAGCAGACTACAATGAGCAGTTCTTC,CASSREWLADYNEQFF
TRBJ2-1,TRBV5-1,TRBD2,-,TGCGCCAGCAGCTTGGTAGGGCACCCCGGGACTAGAGACGACAATGAGCAGTTCTTC,CASSLVGHPGTRDDNEQFF
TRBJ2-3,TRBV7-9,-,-,TGTGCCTCCGAAGGGGGTTGGGATACGCAGTATTTT,CASEGGWDTQYF
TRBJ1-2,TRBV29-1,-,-,TGCAGCGTTCCCGATCTGCTAATGACTATAGCTAACTATGGCTACACCTTC,CSVPDLLMTIANYGYTF
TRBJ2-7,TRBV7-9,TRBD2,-,TGTGCCAGCAGTTACACAGCGGGGCCGGACGAGCAGTACTTC,CASSYTAGPDEQYF
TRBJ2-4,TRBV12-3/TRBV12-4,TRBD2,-,TGTGCCAGCAGTTTGACTAGCGGGAGGGCGGACATTCAGTACTTC,CASSLTSGRADIQYF
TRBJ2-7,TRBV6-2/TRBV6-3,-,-,TGTGCCAGCATTAGGTCCTCCTACGAGCAGTACTTC,CASIRSSYEQYF
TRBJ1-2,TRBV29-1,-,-,TGCAGCGTTCGATGGACAAGTAACTATGGCTACACCTTC,CSVRWTSNYGYTF
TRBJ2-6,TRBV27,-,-,TGTGCCAGCAGTTTAAACAGTGCTGGGGCCAACGTCCTGACTTTC,CASSLNSAGANVLTF
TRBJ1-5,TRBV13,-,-,TGTGCCAGCAGCTTCGGGAATCAGCCCCAGCATTTT,CASSFGNQPQHF
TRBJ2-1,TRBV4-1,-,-,TGCGCCAGCATGCCAGCGGCTTCCTACAATGAGCAGTTCTTC,CASMPAASYNEQFF